A selection of T cell receptor beta chains follows, all from one sample in a study of CD8 T cells in ankylosing spondylitis. TCRdb processed the 5' RACE reads anew with MiXCR; each CDR3 protein has one entry. The profile shows 150,000 to 200,000 distinct CDR3 sequences, approximately 10% of them singletons. Input material: blood, either unsorted or a sorted T cell fraction (not recorded which). These receptors all come from a male donor with ankylosing spondylitis or in good health (not recorded which). Both conserved end residues are part of each CDR3. A D gene is named only where the DNA matches it firmly. Part of the rows lack a size; the others show once, few, many or a class for expanded clones.

clone_size j_call v_call d_call cdr3_aa cdr3_nt
many TRBJ2-2 TRBV5-6 TRBD1 CASSLTDRGNTGELFF TGTGCCAGCAGCTTGACGGACAGGGGGAACACCGGGGAGCTGTTTTTT
many TRBJ1-4 TRBV5-1 - CASSLTGSSQNEKLFF TGCGCCAGCAGCTTGACTGGGAGTTCGCAAAATGAAAAACTGTTTTTT
- TRBJ2-1 TRBV7-2 - CASSLDMGDFYNEQFF TGTGCCAGCAGCTTAGATATGGGGGACTTCTACAATGAGCAGTTCTTC
many TRBJ2-3 TRBV28 - CASTKLRGARTDTQYF TGTGCCAGCACCAAACTCCGGGGGGCCCGCACAGATACGCAGTATTTT
many TRBJ2-7 TRBV7-2 TRBD1 CASSLVRTGEQYF TGTGCCAGCAGCTTAGTTCGGACAGGCGAGCAGTACTTC
- TRBJ2-1 TRBV30 - CAWTLLRDPPPF TGTGCCTGGACCCTACTCCGGGACCCTCCTCCCTTC
many TRBJ2-5 TRBV20-1 - CSATSLGAETQYF TGCAGTGCTACCTCACTAGGGGCAGAGACCCAGTACTTC
many TRBJ2-7 TRBV27 TRBD1 CASSRWTGDDEQYF TGTGCCAGCAGTCGCTGGACAGGGGATGACGAGCAGTACTTC
many TRBJ1-6 TRBV7-8 - CASSRGGLAQQNNSPLHF TGTGCCAGCAGCCGCGGTGGTCTGGCCCAACAAAATAATTCACCCCTCCACTTT
- TRBJ2-7 TRBV20-1 TRBD2 CSAWRELREQYF TGCAGTGCTTGGCGGGAGTTGAGGGAGCAGTACTTC
many TRBJ1-3 TRBV4-1 - CASSRQGASGNTIYF TGCGCCAGCAGCCGGCAGGGCGCCTCTGGAAACACCATATATTTT
many TRBJ1-1 TRBV6-5 - CASSYRRGSMNTEAFF TGTGCCAGCAGTTACCGAAGGGGCTCCATGAACACTGAAGCTTTCTTT
few TRBJ2-1 TRBV11-2 TRBD2 CASSLGLAGRSSYNEQFF TGTGCCAGCAGCTTAGGGTTAGCGGGACGGAGCTCCTACAATGAGCAGTTCTTC
- TRBJ2-3 TRBV12-5 - CASGSDSTDTQYF TGTGCTAGTGGCTCTGACAGCACAGATACGCAGTATTTT
- TRBJ1-4 TRBV5-1 - CASSMAPIWGMATNEKLFF TGCGCCAGCAGTATGGCCCCAATATGGGGGATGGCAACTAATGAAAAACTGTTTTTT
- TRBJ2-4 TRBV6-1 - CASTPFGRDIQYF TGTGCCAGCACCCCGTTTGGGCGGGACATTCAGTACTTC
few TRBJ2-7 TRBV18 TRBD1 CASSPPLRQGYEQYF TGTGCCAGCTCACCACCGTTGAGACAGGGCTACGAGCAGTACTTC
- TRBJ1-2 TRBV6-5 - CASSRTQGGYTF TGTGCCAGCTCCCGAACGCAGGGAGGCTACACCTTC
many TRBJ2-1 TRBV5-1 TRBD2 CASSLGTNNEQFF TGTGCCAGCAGCTTAGGGACTAACAATGAGCAGTTCTTC
- TRBJ2-3 TRBV7-9 TRBD2 CASLGEREARTDTQYF TGTGCCAGCCTTGGGGAGCGGGAGGCTCGCACAGATACGCAGTATTTT
few TRBJ2-7 TRBV5-6 - CASSISLEEAEQYF TGTGCCAGCAGCATCAGCTTGGAGGAAGCCGAGCAGTACTTC
many TRBJ2-1 TRBV20-1 - CSARTTYNEQFF TGCAGTGCCCGGACTACGTACAATGAGCAGTTCTTC
- TRBJ2-7 TRBV6-1 TRBD1 CASSPNQGAREQYF TGTGCCAGCAGTCCAAACCAGGGGGCGCGGGAGCAGTACTTC
many TRBJ2-1 TRBV29-1 - CSVEEMAGGPFSYNEQFF TGCAGCGTTGAAGAGATGGCTGGGGGGCCTTTCTCCTACAATGAGCAGTTCTTC
many TRBJ2-2 TRBV10-1 - CASSESRAGTRPGELFF TGCGCCAGCAGTGAGTCCAGGGCAGGGACGCGTCCCGGGGAGCTGTTTTTT
- TRBJ2-2 TRBV7-2 - CASSLSSGELFF TGTGCCAGCAGCCTTTCATCCGGGGAGCTGTTTTTT
many TRBJ2-3 TRBV5-1 TRBD2 CASKGLLGRADTQYF TGCGCCAGCAAGGGTTTACTCGGGAGGGCAGATACGCAGTATTTT
- TRBJ1-3 TRBV28 - CASSLRGNTIYF TGTGCCAGCAGTTTAAGGGGAAACACCATATATTTT
many TRBJ2-7 TRBV11-2 TRBD2 CASSSSGSEQYF TGTGCCAGCAGCTCGAGCGGGAGCGAGCAGTACTTC
few TRBJ1-1 TRBV6-5 - CASKRNTEAFF TGTGCCAGCAAACGGAACACTGAAGCTTTCTTT
- TRBJ1-1 TRBV7-9 - CASEEAFF TGTGCCAGCGAAGAAGCTTTCTTT
many TRBJ1-5 TRBV6-2/TRBV6-3 TRBD1 CASSISLNRGLWQPQHF TGTGCCAGCAGTATCTCCTTAAACAGGGGGCTATGGCAGCCCCAGCATTTT
- TRBJ2-6 TRBV19 - CASSIGGAGTNVLTF TGTGCCAGTAGTATAGGGGGAGCAGGGACCAACGTCCTGACTTTC
once TRBJ1-5 TRBV29-1 - CSVLVDLNQPQHF TGCAGCGTCTTGGTGGACCTCAATCAGCCCCAGCATTTT
many TRBJ2-7 TRBV20-1 - CSALNYEQYF TGCAGTGCTCTAAATTACGAGCAGTACTTC
few TRBJ2-5 TRBV6-5 TRBD1 CASSYNPGGETQYF TGTGCCAGCAGTTACAATCCAGGGGGAGAGACCCAGTACTTC
many TRBJ1-2 TRBV7-2 - CASSPQSGVGYGYTF TGTGCCAGCAGCCCCCAGTCGGGGGTAGGCTATGGCTACACCTTC
many TRBJ2-7 TRBV6-5 TRBD1 CASSYLQGSYEQYF TGTGCCAGCAGTTATCTACAGGGGTCCTACGAGCAGTACTTC
many TRBJ2-7 TRBV12-5 - CASGWTGSSYEQYF TGTGCTAGTGGTTGGACGGGCAGCTCCTACGAGCAGTACTTC
many TRBJ2-1 TRBV10-2 TRBD2 CASSENLAAPYNEQFF TGCGCCAGCAGTGAGAACCTAGCGGCGCCCTACAATGAGCAGTTCTTC
many TRBJ1-3 TRBV5-1 - CASSLDPSSGNTIYF TGCGCCAGCAGCTTGGACCCTAGCTCTGGAAACACCATATATTTT
many TRBJ2-7 TRBV5-1 - CASSLAVTSYEQYF TGCGCCAGCAGCTTGGCTGTAACCTCCTACGAGCAGTACTTC
few TRBJ2-1 TRBV3-1 - CASSSARGFDNEQFF TGTGCCAGCAGCTCGGCCCGGGGGTTCGACAATGAGCAGTTCTTC
- TRBJ2-7 TRBV19 - CATRGGYEQYF TGTGCCACCAGAGGGGGCTACGAGCAGTACTTC
many TRBJ2-2 TRBV11-2 - CASKTYTGELFF TGTGCCAGCAAAACTTACACCGGGGAGCTGTTTTTT
many TRBJ2-7 TRBV9 TRBD2 CASSVSGRSPREQYF TGTGCCAGCAGCGTAAGCGGGAGGTCCCCTCGAGAGCAGTACTTC
- TRBJ2-5 TRBV5-1 TRBD2 CASSDGTSGSRETQYF TGCGCCAGCAGCGATGGGACTAGCGGGAGTAGAGAGACCCAGTACTTC
few TRBJ1-1 TRBV7-2 - CASSFSGGNTEAFF TGTGCCAGCAGCTTTAGTGGTGGGAACACTGAAGCTTTCTTT
- TRBJ2-3 TRBV4-3 - CASSLGGRGPDTQYF TGCGCCAGCAGCCTTGGTGGAAGGGGCCCAGATACGCAGTATTTT
many TRBJ2-7 TRBV12-3/TRBV12-4 - CASSFRHAYEQYF TGTGCCAGCAGTTTCAGGCACGCCTACGAGCAGTACTTC
many TRBJ2-1 TRBV11-2 - CASSSNLLVGNEQFF TGTGCCAGCAGCTCCAATTTGTTGGTGGGGAATGAGCAGTTCTTC
many TRBJ2-7 TRBV29-1 - CSVRPDSAYEQYF TGCAGCGTGAGACCGGACAGCGCCTACGAGCAGTACTTC
many TRBJ2-2 TRBV12-3/TRBV12-4 - CASRLKVITGELFF TGTGCCAGCAGACTAAAGGTGATCACCGGGGAGCTGTTTTTT
many TRBJ2-3 TRBV12-3/TRBV12-4 TRBD1 CASNSRDREADTQYF TGTGCCAGCAACTCCCGGGACAGGGAGGCAGATACGCAGTATTTT
many TRBJ2-5 TRBV6-5 TRBD2 CASSFAGTSGQETQYF TGTGCCAGCAGTTTCGCCGGGACTAGCGGGCAAGAGACCCAGTACTTC